This T cell receptor (beta chain) was sequenced in a study of tumor and adjacent non-tumor tissue in lung cancer listed by TCRdb under 2018. Broadly, across the study: Patients with adenocarcinoma (approximately twelve), squamous cell carcinoma (2) and small cell lung cancer (1) were included in the cohort. TCRbeta CDR3 sequencing was performed on roughly 27 paired specimens, with one tumor sample and one normal lung sample collected per patient. A total of 95 million to 150 million productive TCRbeta reads were generated by sequencing, corresponding to an average of around 4 million reads per sample. Ages among the roughly 15 patients ranged from about 30 to 85 years, there were roughly ten men and 5 women, and disease was at TNM stage I to III. Bulk TCRbeta repertoires were compared between lung tumor tissue and matched distant non-tumor lung tissue obtained from more than twelve lung cancer patients. What the study reported, not specific to this receptor: Significantly higher TCR diversity was found in younger patients, and higher tumor TCR diversity was associated with shorter overall and disease-free survival. Significantly higher TCR diversity (inverse Simpson) was observed in tumor tissue than in normal lung tissue (around 450 vs 150, P = 0.0075, Mann-Whitney U test). Neither the sequencing platform nor unique molecular identifiers are named or mentioned anywhere in the methods. A significantly larger cumulative share of the repertoire was made up by the top 100 clones in normal lung than in tumor tissue. Only approximately 14 patients were included in the cohort, and the need for larger samples and more detailed clinical data was noted by the authors. Peripheral blood was not sequenced, so blood TCRbeta repertoires in these lung cancer patients were not examined.

Bulk unsorted tissue served as the source for RNA extraction, and RNA quality was assessed using a NanoDrop ND-1000 and an Agilent 2100. The donors were newly diagnosed lung cancer patients admitted for thoracic surgery in China from August to November 2014 who had not received prior chemotherapy. The study excluded patients who had received radiotherapy or chemotherapy before or who had another cancer at the same time. Surgical tissue pieces of about 1-2.3 cm3 were preserved in RNAlater solution and were kept at -80 degrees C until use. Regarding this clonotype: No antigen is known for it. Compared with germline, one end of the junction differs, possibly owing to a read error.

Library generation was performed with multiplex PCR. The sequencing machine was an Illumina HiSeq 2500. Following protocols modified from ARM-PCR, the researchers constructed TCRbeta libraries through three rounds of nested PCR with primers (Table S4). Before sequencing, PCR products of 200-500 bp were excised from the gel and purified with the QIAquick gel extraction kit. The authors' pipeline ran thus. Trimmomatic was used to clean the reads, FLASH merged the cleaned reads into complete CDR3 sequences, and MiTCR assigned the sequences to V(D)J germline segments. Clonal diversity was computed as the inverse Simpson's index with VDJtools. Productive reads were defined as in-frame sequences without a premature stop codon. The public sequencing data were trimmed at Q25 with fastp and processed into clonotypes with MiXCR by TCRdb, which kept only in-frame beta chains. Here each entry gathers all rows of one CDR3 protein and keeps the most common genes and DNA. The V and J calls shown here were made by TCRdb, not taken from the authors' results. Present in this sample are 60,000 to 85,000 distinct CDR3 sequences, around 80% of which were seen just once. Roughly 15% of the sample is held by the ten biggest clonotypes.

The sample consisted of lung tumor tissue. This clonotype was obtained from a woman in her 50s with non-small cell lung cancer.

The DNA sequence follows: TGCGGTGCTATAATACTAGCAATGGGTGAGCAGTTCTTC. Translation gives CGAIILAMGEQFF. The V gene is TRBV20-1 and the J gene is TRBJ2-1; a tentative D match to TRBD2 spans 6 bases. The cysteine opens and the phenylalanine closes a CDR3 of 13 amino acids. Solely the CDR3 DNA is kept, with 39 bases framed from the first base. CDR1 and CDR2 were assigned from the germline V gene (reference sequence) as DFQATT and SNEGSKA.